This T cell receptor beta chain is drawn from a study of blood T cell repertoires in COVID-19. Trimming cost V 0 bases and J 5 bases; bases outside gene matches: 10. This CDR3 has 18 amino acids. Per germline, CDR1 LNHNV and CDR2 YYDKDF (reference sequence). Profiled with immunoSEQ multiplex PCR; TCRdb holds only in-frame clones, not every one. The table has about 140,000 clones, 75% to 85% seen once; the top ten hold 3% to 4.5%. The sequencing input was peripheral blood. The rearrangement joins TRBV15 to TRBJ2-1; 10 bases are shared with TRBD2. The receptor comes from a man between 65 and 85 years old who had recovered from COVID-19. The CDR3 sequence: CATSRDFRGLADDNEQFF. The CDR3 bases are TGTGCCACCAGCAGAGATTTCAGAGGACTAGCGGACGACAATGAGCAGTTCTTC.